One and the same sample provided the 5 T cell receptor beta chains below, sequenced in a study of T cells in Graves' hyperthyroidism and ophthalmopathy. Amplification yielded TCR beta CDR3 regions, with RNA transcripts as the source. First-round RT-PCR of the TCR CDR3 relied on the HTBI primer set. TCRdb independently ran MiXCR on the multiplex PCR reads; one entry per CDR3 protein. This sample has hundreds of thousands of distinct CDR3 sequences, with about two fifths found just once. The specimen sequenced was blood. The receptors stem from a man between 18 and 35 years old with Graves' hyperthyroidism.

V is TRBV7-6 and J is TRBJ2-2; weak D call: TRBD1 (5 bases). This CDR3 region has 16 residues. Trimming took off 5 bases at V and 0 bases at J, with 13 bases between the two ends. Germline-derived CDR1 and CDR2 are SGHVS and FNYEAQ. The CDR3, as DNA: TGTGCCAGCAGCGTTAGGGGCCTCGCGAACACCGGGGAGCTGTTTTTT. The encoded protein is CASSVRGLANTGELFF. Based on the CDR3 plus reference TRBV7-6 and TRBJ2-2, the full variable domain is GAGVSQSPRYKVTKRGQDVALRCDPISGHVSLYWYRQALGQGPEFLTYFNYEAQQDKSGLPNDRFSAERPEGSISTLTIQRTEQRDSAMYRCASSVRGLANTGELFFGEGSRLTVL.

V is TRBV12-3 or TRBV12-4 and J is TRBJ2-7, with D perhaps TRBD2 (7 bases). Trimming left V 4 bases short and J 7 bases short, with 14 bases between. The CDR3 spans 13 residues. CDR3 nucleotide sequence: TGTGCCAGCAGTTGGGACGGGGGGCGGGAGCAGTACTTC. Its translation is CASSWDGGREQYF.

Comment on this clonotype: The conserved phenylalanine or tryptophan normally closing the CDR3 is absent here, so this likely arose from a read error. The J gene is TRBJ1-1, the V gene TRBV7-6; D perhaps matches TRBD1 (5 bases). The CDR3 spans 15 residues. From germline, CDR1 is SGHVS and CDR2 FNYEAQ. V was trimmed by 4 bases and J by 1 base, leaving 13 bases between them. In nucleotides, the CDR3 is TGTGCCAGCAGCTCGGGGGACGGCGGGAACACTGAAGCTTTCTAT. It yields the protein CASSSGDGGNTEAFY.

The CDR3 nucleotides read TGTGCTAGTGGTTTGTTCGGGACTTCAGAAGCTTTCTTT. Translated: CASGLFGTSEAFF. The genes are TRBV12-5 and TRBJ1-1; a weak D match, TRBD1 (5 bases). V was cut by 2 bases and J by 8 bases, with 12 bases left in between. The length of the CDR3 is 13 residues. Germline CDR1 reads LGHNT; CDR2 reads FRNRAP. The full variable domain, completed using reference TRBV12-5 and TRBJ1-1, is DARVTQTPRHKVTEMGQEVTMRCQPILGHNTVFWYRQTMMQGLELLAYFRNRAPLDDSGMPKDRFSAEMPDATLATLKIQPSEPRDSAVYFCASGLFGTSEAFFGQGTRLTVV.

This clonotype occurred many times. This rearrangement joins TRBV12-3 or TRBV12-4 to TRBJ1-5; possible D gene TRBD1, 6 bases. V was clipped by 6 bases and J by 4 bases, with 13 bases between them. The CDR3 has 14 amino acids. The CDR3 DNA reads as TGTGCCAGCAGCCCAGACAGGCAAAATCAGCCCCAGCATTTT. Its translation is CASSPDRQNQPQHF.